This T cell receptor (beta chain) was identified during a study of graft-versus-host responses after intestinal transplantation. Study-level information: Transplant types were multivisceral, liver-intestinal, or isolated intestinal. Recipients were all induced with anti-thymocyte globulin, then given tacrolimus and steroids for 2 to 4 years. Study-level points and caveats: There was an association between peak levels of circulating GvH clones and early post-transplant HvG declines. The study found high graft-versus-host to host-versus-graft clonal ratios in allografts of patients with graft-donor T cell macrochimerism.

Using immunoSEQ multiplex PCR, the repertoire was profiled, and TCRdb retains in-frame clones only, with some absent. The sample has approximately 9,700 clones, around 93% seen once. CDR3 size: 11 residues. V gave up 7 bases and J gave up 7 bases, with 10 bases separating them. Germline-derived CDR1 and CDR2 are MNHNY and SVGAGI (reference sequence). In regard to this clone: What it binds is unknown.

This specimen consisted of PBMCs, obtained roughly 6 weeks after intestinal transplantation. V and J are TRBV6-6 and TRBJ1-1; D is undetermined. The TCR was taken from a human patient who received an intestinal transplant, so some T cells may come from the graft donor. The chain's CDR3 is CASTYTGEAFF. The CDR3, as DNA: TGTGCCAGCACCTACACTGGTGAAGCTTTCTTT.